A selection of T cell receptor beta chains follows, all from one sample in a study of glioma-infiltrating T cells. TCRdb called the multiplex PCR reads again in MiXCR, with one record for every CDR3 protein. The sample records tens of thousands of distinct CDR3 sequences, 20% to 25% being singletons. Sequencing input: glioma tissue, nonneoplastic brain tissue, or PBMCs (not recorded which). Source of these receptors: a human donor with low-grade glioma or glioblastoma, undergoing nonglioma brain surgery, or in good health (not recorded which). Each CDR3 is given with its conserved first and last residue. The D gene is left open where the match is weak. Clone size is given for some rows only: seen once, a few or many times, or a class if the clone is expanded.

-	TRBV19	few	TRBJ2-7	CASSPSGKTYEQYF	TGTGCCAGTAGTCCGTCGGGAAAAACATACGAGCAGTACTTC
TRBD2	TRBV29-1	-	TRBJ2-3	CSATHVAGGADTQYF	TGCAGCGCTACTCACGTAGCGGGGGGCGCAGATACGCAGTATTTT
TRBD2	TRBV19	many	TRBJ2-1	CASSRSGTSGRDEQFF	TGTGCCAGTAGTAGATCCGGGACTAGCGGGAGAGATGAGCAGTTCTTC
TRBD1	TRBV27	many	TRBJ2-7	CASSSPRRDRGENYEQYF	TGTGCCAGCAGTTCCCCGCGGCGGGACAGGGGGGAAAACTACGAGCAGTACTTC
-	TRBV7-2	many	TRBJ2-1	CASSFQRYNEQFF	TGTGCCAGCAGCTTTCAACGGTACAATGAGCAGTTCTTC
-	TRBV25-1	many	TRBJ1-1	CATTGHTEAFF	TGTGCCACTACAGGACACACTGAAGCTTTCTTT
-	TRBV7-2	many	TRBJ2-7	CASGRRDTAYEQYF	TGTGCCAGCGGCCGTCGGGACACCGCCTACGAGCAGTACTTC
TRBD1	TRBV6-1	many	TRBJ2-7	CASSGDRSNEQYF	TGTGCCAGCAGTGGGGACAGGAGTAACGAGCAGTACTTC
TRBD1	TRBV6-1	many	TRBJ2-1	CASSSPRGSYNEQFF	TGTGCCAGCAGTTCCCCCAGGGGGTCCTACAATGAGCAGTTCTTC
TRBD1	TRBV6-1	many	TRBJ1-2	CASSPPGQGGYGYTF	TGTGCCAGCAGCCCCCCGGGACAGGGTGGCTATGGCTACACCTTC
-	TRBV12-3/TRBV12-4	-	TRBJ1-5	CASSLGGQQPQHF	TGTGCCAGCAGTTTGGGCGGTCAGCAGCCCCAGCATTTT